The 23 T cell receptor beta chains reported below all come from one sample, sequenced in a study of shared clonotypes between healthy human individuals. Only in-frame clones appear in the TCRdb table, and some are missing; sequencing was by immunoSEQ multiplex PCR. The sample yields about 1.5 million clones, 95% to 99% seen once. The sample consisted of naive CD4+ T cells sorted from blood. Indicated subset: CD45RA+ positively selected. The receptors originated from a man aged 25 to 40 in good health.

This chain links TRBV28 with TRBJ2-7; TRBD2 matches at 7 bases. CDR1 is MDHEN, CDR2 SYDVKM, per germline. The CDR3 is 16 amino acids. With 7 bases clipped from V and 2 bases from J, the junction kept 14 bases outside the gene matches. The CDR3 DNA follows: TGTGCCAGCACCATTGGGGCGGGAGTGTTCACCTACGAGCAGTACTTC. Translating it yields CASTIGAGVFTYEQYF.

The J gene is TRBJ1-1, the V gene TRBV6-4, with D maybe TRBD1 (5 bases). Germline assignment: CDR1 MRHNA and CDR2 SNTAGT. The CDR3 is 14 amino acids. Trimming took 5 bases from V and 4 from J, leaving 14 bases between them. The DNA for the CDR3 is TGTGCCAGCAGTCCGGACAACCACGGCACTGAAGCTTTCTTT. Translated, it gives CASSPDNHGTEAFF.

The chain is built from TRBV18 and TRBJ1-1; TRBD1 agrees at 11 bases. Germline CDR1 and CDR2: KGHSH and LQKENI. CDR3 length: 15 residues. V shed 3 bases, J shed 4 bases, and the junction held 4 bases outside the gene matches. In DNA form, the CDR3 reads TGTGCCAGCTCACCTCCGGGACAGGGGGGCACTGAAGCTTTCTTT. It translates to CASSPPGQGGTEAFF.

Regarding this clone: A read error may produce the germline difference seen at one junction end. This rearrangement joins TRBV5-1 to TRBJ1-1; TRBD1 agrees at 8 bases. Germline CDR1 reads SGHRS; CDR2 reads YFSETQ. The CDR3 is 13 residues long. The CDR3 DNA sequence: TGCGCCAGCAACTTGGGACAGGACACTGAAGCTTTCTTT. It translates to CASNLGQDTEAFF.

The chain is built from TRBV7-9 and TRBJ2-3, with TRBD2 matching 10 bases. CDR1 SEHNR and CDR2 FQNEAQ come from the germline V gene (reference sequence). Unmatched junction bases numbered 4, after V lost 2 bases and J lost 2 bases. The length of the CDR3 is 16 residues. CDR3 coding DNA: TGTGCCAGCAGCTTACCCCTAGCGGGAGCCACAGATACGCAGTATTTT. Its protein product is CASSLPLAGATDTQYF.

The V call is TRBV27, the J call TRBJ2-2, with TRBD1 identical over 7 bases. The CDR3 is 19 amino acids. V dropped 2 bases and J dropped 5; count of bases not matched to a gene: 17. CDR1 is MNHEY, CDR2 SMNVEV, per germline (reference sequence). The CDR3 sequence is CASSLPRFSGGRGTGELFF. The DNA of the CDR3 is TGTGCCAGCAGTTTACCGAGATTCTCCGGTGGCAGGGGGACCGGGGAGCTGTTTTTT.

J is TRBJ2-7 and V is TRBV21-1; the DNA was not compared with TRBD1, the D call given in the table. TRBV21-1 is recorded as a pseudogene. The CDR3 extends over 14 amino acids. CDR3 coding DNA: TGTGCCAGTGTGACAGGGGTCGTCTACTACGAGCAGTACTTC. This translates into CASVTGVVYYEQYF.

This chain joins TRBV5-4 and TRBJ2-2; D might be TRBD1 or TRBD2, each matching 5 bases. This CDR3 spans 14 amino acids. CDR1 is SGHNT and CDR2 is YYREEE in the germline V gene (reference sequence). V gave up 4 bases and J gave up 1 base, with 8 bases separating them. The CDR3 spells CASSRDGNTGELFF. DNA for the CDR3: TGTGCCAGCAGCCGGGACGGGAACACCGGGGAGCTGTTTTTT.

V and J are TRBV5-1 and TRBJ1-1; D is undetermined. V shed 6 bases and J shed 1 base, with 13 bases lying between them. Germline-derived CDR1 and CDR2 are SGHRS and YFSETQ. The CDR3 loop spans 14 amino acids. The CDR3 DNA sequence: TGCGCCAGCACCCTTGGAAATACGAACACTGAAGCTTTCTTT. Protein: CASTLGNTNTEAFF. The variable domain in full, with the rest retrieved from reference TRBV5-1 and TRBJ1-1, is KAGVTQTPRYLIKTRGQQVTLSCSPISGHRSVSWYQQTPGQGLQFLFEYFSETQRNKGNFPGRFSGRQFSNSRSEMNVSTLELGDSALYLCASTLGNTNTEAFFGQGTRLTVV.

This clone has only one observation. The rearrangement uses TRBV6-4 and TRBJ2-1, with 7 bases identical to TRBD2. The CDR3 length is 15 residues. The V segment lost 6 bases and the J segment 2 bases; nucleotides outside the gene matches: 7. Germline V gives CDR1 MRHNA, CDR2 SNTAGT. The CDR3 here is CASSPLAATYNEQFF. In DNA, the CDR3 is TGTGCCAGCAGCCCTCTAGCGGCAACCTACAATGAGCAGTTCTTC.

This chain uses TRBV5-6 with TRBJ2-5, with TRBD1 matching 8 bases. The germline V gene encodes CDR1 SGHDT and CDR2 YYEEEE. V gave up 2 bases and J gave up 4 bases; unmatched junction bases: 1. The CDR3 contains 13 residues. As DNA, the CDR3 is TGTGCCAGCAGCTTACAGGGGGTAGAGACCCAGTACTTC. As protein: CASSLQGVETQYF.

Turning to this clone: This CDR3 is also generated by other DNA sequences in the sample. The J gene is TRBJ2-3, the V gene TRBV9; no clear D. V lost 0 bases and J 3 bases, leaving 8 bases between the germline ends. The length of the CDR3 is 14 residues. Germline-derived CDR1 and CDR2 are SGDLS and YYNGEE. The CDR3 is CASSVAPSTDTQYF. The CDR3 region has the DNA TGTGCCAGCAGCGTAGCCCCATCGACAGATACGCAGTATTTT.

The rearrangement joins TRBV28 to TRBJ2-7, with D possibly called TRBD1 or TRBD2 (6 bases each). The CDR3 has 12 amino acids. The V end was cut by 6 bases, the J end by 7 bases, with 13 bases between. Looked up from germline, CDR1 is MDHEN and CDR2 is SYDVKM. The CDR3 bases are TGTGCCAGCAGGGGGGGCCGAGGGGAGCAGTACTTC. Amino acids: CASRGGRGEQYF.

The V gene is TRBV7-8, the J gene TRBJ2-7, with 7 nucleotides matching TRBD1. This CDR3 has 14 residues. After removal of 6 bases from V and 3 bases from J, the junction contained 8 bases not matched to a gene. Germline loops: CDR1 SGHVS, CDR2 FQNEAQ. The chain's CDR3 is CASSQGVNVYEQYF. CDR3 sequence (DNA): TGTGCCAGCAGTCAGGGGGTTAACGTCTACGAGCAGTACTTC.

The chain joins TRBV2 to TRBJ2-3, with D possibly being TRBD2 (5 bases). The CDR3 loop spans 14 amino acids. CDR1 SNHLY and CDR2 FYNNEI come from the germline V gene. Trimming removed 5 bases at V and 1 base at J, with 10 bases between. CDR3 nucleotides: TGTGCCAGCAGTCGGGGTCAAGGCACAGATACGCAGTATTTT. Translation gives CASSRGQGTDTQYF.

This chain links TRBV30 with TRBJ1-2; no reliable D call. Trimming stripped 2 bases from V and 4 bases from J, with 8 bases between. This CDR3 is 12 amino acids long. Per germline, CDR1 GTSNPN and CDR2 SVGIG (reference sequence). CDR3 nucleotide sequence: TGTGCCTGGAGTACGAATTCCTATGGCTACACCTTC. Encoded protein: CAWSTNSYGYTF.

The chain links TRBV9 to TRBJ2-3; 7 bases map to TRBD2. This CDR3 comprises 15 residues. Germline V lookup: CDR1 SGDLS, CDR2 YYNGEE. V lost 3 bases, J lost 2 bases, and 6 bases stayed unmatched. For the CDR3, the DNA is TGTGCCAGCAGCGCCTGGGGACTAAACACAGATACGCAGTATTTT. This translates into CASSAWGLNTDTQYF.

This chain uses TRBV2 with TRBJ2-1; 9 nucleotides align to TRBD1. Germline V gene sequence: CDR1 SNHLY, CDR2 FYNNEI. With V trimmed by 5 bases and J by 2 bases, 4 bases remained unmatched. CDR3 length equals 15 residues. The chain's CDR3 is CASSLDRGTYNEQFF. In DNA, the CDR3 is TGTGCCAGCAGTCTTGACAGGGGGACCTACAATGAGCAGTTCTTC.

The rearrangement links TRBV29-1 to TRBJ2-2; the D gene is possibly TRBD1 (5 bases). The CDR3 runs to 14 residues. The V gene's germline CDR1 is SQVTM and CDR2 ANQGSEA. Trimming shortened V by 5 bases and J by 2 bases, and 12 bases separated the two germline ends. As DNA, the CDR3 is TGCAGCGTTCTCCCCGACAGAAACACCGGGGAGCTGTTTTTT. Translating it yields CSVLPDRNTGELFF.

The CDR3 protein is CSARDQGIAFF. CDR3 nucleotides: TGCAGTGCTAGAGATCAGGGGATCGCTTTCTTT. The chain links TRBV20-1 to TRBJ1-1; the D gene is possibly TRBD1 (6 bases). Per the germline V gene, CDR1 is DFQATT and CDR2 is SNEGSKA (reference sequence). Deletions cut 0 bases from V and 11 bases from J, with 10 bases between. The CDR3 is 11 amino acids.

The chain recombines TRBV27 with TRBJ2-7; weak D call: TRBD2 (7 bases). This CDR3 spans 16 amino acids. Between the trimmed V and J ends, which lost 4 bases and 5 bases, there was a span of 21 bases. The germline gives CDR1 MNHEY, CDR2 SMNVEV (reference sequence). The CDR3 loop is CASSSYLSGGVHEQYF. The CDR3 coding sequence is TGTGCCAGCAGTTCCTACTTATCGGGGGGCGTCCACGAGCAGTACTTC.

This clone was observed once. The genes are TRBV12-5 and TRBJ2-1; TRBD2 matches at 9 bases. This CDR3 contains 15 residues. V trimming: 4 bases; J trimming: 5 bases; junction bases outside the gene matches: 6. Looked up from germline, CDR1 is LGHNT and CDR2 is FRNRAP. The CDR3 region is CASGSRLADDNEQFF. The DNA for the CDR3 is TGTGCTAGTGGTTCTCGACTAGCGGATGACAATGAGCAGTTCTTC.

The chain has TRBV5-4 and TRBJ2-3; D may correspond to TRBD1 or TRBD2 (5 bases each). Germline CDR1 is SGHNT and CDR2 is YYREEE (reference sequence). Between the trimmed V and J ends, which lost 4 bases and 6 bases, there was a span of 18 bases. The CDR3 loop spans 15 amino acids. CDR3 DNA sequence: TGTGCCAGCAGCCCCCAGAGTACCAGGGAGGATACGCAGTATTTT. This codes for CASSPQSTREDTQYF.